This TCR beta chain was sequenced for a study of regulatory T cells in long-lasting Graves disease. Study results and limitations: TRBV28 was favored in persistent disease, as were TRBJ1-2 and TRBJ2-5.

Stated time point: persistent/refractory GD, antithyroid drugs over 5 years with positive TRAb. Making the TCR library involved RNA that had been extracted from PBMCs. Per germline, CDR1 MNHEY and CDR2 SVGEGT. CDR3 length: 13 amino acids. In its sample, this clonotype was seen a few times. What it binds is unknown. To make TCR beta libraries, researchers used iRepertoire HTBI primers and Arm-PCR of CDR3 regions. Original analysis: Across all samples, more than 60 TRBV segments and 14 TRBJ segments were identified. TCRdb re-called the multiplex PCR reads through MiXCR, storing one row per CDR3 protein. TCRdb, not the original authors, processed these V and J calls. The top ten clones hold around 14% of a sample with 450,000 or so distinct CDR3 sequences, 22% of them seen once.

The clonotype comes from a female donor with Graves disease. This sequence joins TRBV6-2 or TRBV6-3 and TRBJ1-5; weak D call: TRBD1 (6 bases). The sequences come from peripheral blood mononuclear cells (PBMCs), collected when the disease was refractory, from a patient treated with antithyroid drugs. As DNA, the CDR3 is TGTGCTACAGACGGGGGGCCTAGTCAGCCCCAGCATTTT. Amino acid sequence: CATDGGPSQPQHF.